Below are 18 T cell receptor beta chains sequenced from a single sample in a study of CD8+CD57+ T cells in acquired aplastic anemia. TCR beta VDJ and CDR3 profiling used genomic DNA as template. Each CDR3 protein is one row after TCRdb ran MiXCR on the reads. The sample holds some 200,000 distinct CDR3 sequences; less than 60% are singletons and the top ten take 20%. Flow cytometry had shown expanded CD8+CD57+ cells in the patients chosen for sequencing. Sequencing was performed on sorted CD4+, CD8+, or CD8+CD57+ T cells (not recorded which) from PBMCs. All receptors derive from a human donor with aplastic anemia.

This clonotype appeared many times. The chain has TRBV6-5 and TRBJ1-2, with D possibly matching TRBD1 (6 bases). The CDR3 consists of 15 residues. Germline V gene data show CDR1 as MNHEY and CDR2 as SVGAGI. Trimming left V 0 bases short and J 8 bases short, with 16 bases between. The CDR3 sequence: CASSYSPGGAGGYTF. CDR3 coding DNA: TGTGCCAGCAGTTACTCCCCGGGGGGGGCGGGGGGCTACACCTTC.

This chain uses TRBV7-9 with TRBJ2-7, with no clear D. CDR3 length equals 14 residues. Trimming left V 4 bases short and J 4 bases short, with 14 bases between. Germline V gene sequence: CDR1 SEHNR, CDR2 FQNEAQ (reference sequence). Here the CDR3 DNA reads TGTGCCAGCAGCTCCCCTGGGTCGTCTTACGAGCAGTACTTC. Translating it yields CASSSPGSSYEQYF.

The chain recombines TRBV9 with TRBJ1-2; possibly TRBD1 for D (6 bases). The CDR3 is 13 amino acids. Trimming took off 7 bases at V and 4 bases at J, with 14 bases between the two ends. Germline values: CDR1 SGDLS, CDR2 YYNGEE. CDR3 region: CASRRQAFYGYTF. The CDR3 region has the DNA TGTGCCAGCCGGAGACAGGCTTTCTATGGCTACACCTTC.

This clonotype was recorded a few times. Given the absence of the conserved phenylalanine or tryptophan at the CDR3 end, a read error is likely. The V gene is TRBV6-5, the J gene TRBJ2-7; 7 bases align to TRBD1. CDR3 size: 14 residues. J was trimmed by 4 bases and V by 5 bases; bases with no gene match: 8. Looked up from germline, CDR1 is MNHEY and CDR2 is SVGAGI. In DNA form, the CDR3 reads TGTGCCAGCAGTGAAGAGGGGGCGCGGTACGAGCAGTACCTC. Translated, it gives CASSEEGARYEQYL.

CDR3 region: CASSRNPGTFSSHEQFF. The CDR3 bases are TGTGCCAGCAGCCGAAACCCCGGGACTTTCAGCTCACATGAGCAGTTCTTC. The rearrangement joins TRBV3-1 to TRBJ2-1; possibly TRBD2 for D (6 bases). Germline CDR1 reads LGHDT; CDR2 reads YNNKEL (reference sequence). V dropped 4 bases and J dropped 8 bases, with 24 bases sitting between them. The CDR3 runs to 17 residues.

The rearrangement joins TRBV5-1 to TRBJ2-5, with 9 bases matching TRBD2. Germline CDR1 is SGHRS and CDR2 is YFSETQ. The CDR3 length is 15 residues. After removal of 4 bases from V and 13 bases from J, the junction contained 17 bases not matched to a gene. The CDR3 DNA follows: TGCGCCAGCAGCCAGTACGGGACAGCGGGGGGATCCTCGTACTTC. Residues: CASSQYGTAGGSSYF.

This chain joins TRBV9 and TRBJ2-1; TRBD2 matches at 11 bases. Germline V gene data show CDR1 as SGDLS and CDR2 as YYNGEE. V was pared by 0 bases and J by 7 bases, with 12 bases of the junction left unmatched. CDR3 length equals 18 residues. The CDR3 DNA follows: TGTGCCAGCAGCGTAGCTCCCTTAGCGGGGGGGGTTAGAAATGAGCAGTTCTTC. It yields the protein CASSVAPLAGGVRNEQFF.

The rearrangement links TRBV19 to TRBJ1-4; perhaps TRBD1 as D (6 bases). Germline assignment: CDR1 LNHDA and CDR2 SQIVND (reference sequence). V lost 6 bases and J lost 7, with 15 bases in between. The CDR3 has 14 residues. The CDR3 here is CASRGWGAGEKLFF. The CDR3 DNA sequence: TGTGCCAGTAGAGGATGGGGGGCGGGTGAAAAACTGTTTTTT.

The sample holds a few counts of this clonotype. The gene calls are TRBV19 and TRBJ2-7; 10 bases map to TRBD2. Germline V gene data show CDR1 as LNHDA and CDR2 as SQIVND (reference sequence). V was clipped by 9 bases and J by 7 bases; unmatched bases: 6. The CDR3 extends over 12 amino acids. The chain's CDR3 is CASQAGGEEQYF. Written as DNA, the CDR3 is TGTGCCAGCCAAGCGGGGGGGGAAGAGCAGTACTTC.

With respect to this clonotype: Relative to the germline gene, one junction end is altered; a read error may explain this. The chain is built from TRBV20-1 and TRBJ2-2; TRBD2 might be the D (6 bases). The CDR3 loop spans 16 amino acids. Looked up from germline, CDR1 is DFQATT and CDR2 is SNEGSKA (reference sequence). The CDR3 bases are TGCAGTGCCAGAGGGTTGGGGGGTACGAACACCGGGGAGCTGTTTTTT. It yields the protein CSARGLGGTNTGELFF.

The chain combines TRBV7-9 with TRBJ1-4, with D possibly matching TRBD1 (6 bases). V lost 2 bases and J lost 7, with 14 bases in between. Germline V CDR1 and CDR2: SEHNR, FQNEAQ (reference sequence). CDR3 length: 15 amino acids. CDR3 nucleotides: TGTGCCAGCAGCTTAACAGGGAGGAGTGGTGAAAAACTGTTTTTT. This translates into CASSLTGRSGEKLFF.

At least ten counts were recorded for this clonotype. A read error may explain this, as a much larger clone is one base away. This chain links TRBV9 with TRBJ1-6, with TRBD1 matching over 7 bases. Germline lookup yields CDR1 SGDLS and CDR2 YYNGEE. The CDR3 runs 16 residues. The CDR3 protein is CVSSVGQSSYNSPLHF. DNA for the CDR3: TGTGTCAGCAGCGTGGGACAGAGCTCCTATAATTCACCCCTCCACTTT.

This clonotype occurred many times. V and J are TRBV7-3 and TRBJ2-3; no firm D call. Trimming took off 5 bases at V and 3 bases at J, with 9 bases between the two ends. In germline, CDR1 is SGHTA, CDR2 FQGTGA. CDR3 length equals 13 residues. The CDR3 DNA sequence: TGTGCCAGCAGCCCTCGCAAGACAGATACGCAGTATTTT. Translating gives CASSPRKTDTQYF.

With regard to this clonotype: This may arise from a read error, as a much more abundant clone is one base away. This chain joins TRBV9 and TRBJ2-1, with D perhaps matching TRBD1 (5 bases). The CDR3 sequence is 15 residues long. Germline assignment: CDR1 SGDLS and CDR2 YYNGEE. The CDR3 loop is CASSSTVAYYDEQFF. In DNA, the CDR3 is TGTGCCAGCAGCTCGACAGTAGCTTACTACGATGAGCAGTTCTTC.

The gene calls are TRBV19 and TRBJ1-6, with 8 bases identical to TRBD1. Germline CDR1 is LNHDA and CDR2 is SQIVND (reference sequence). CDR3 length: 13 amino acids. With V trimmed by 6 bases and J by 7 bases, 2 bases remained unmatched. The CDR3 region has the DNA TGTGCCAGTAGGGACAGGGACAATTCACCCCTCCACTTT. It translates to CASRDRDNSPLHF.

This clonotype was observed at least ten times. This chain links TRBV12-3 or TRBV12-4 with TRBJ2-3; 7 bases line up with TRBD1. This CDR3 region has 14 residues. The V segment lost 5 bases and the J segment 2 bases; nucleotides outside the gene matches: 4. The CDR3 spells CASSRGQSTDTQYF. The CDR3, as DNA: TGTGCCAGCAGTCGGGGACAGTCCACAGATACGCAGTATTTT.

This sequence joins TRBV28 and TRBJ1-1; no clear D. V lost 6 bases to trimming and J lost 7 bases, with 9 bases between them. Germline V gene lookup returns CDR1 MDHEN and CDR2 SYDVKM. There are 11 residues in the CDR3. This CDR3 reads CASRLRDEAFF. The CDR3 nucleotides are TGTGCCAGCAGACTCCGGGATGAAGCTTTCTTT.

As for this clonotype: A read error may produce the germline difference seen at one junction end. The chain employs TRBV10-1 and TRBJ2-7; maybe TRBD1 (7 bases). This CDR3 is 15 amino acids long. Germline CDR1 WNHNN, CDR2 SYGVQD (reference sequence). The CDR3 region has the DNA TGTGCCAGCACTCTCCCGGGGGACAGCTCCTACGAGCAGCACTTC. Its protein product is CASTLPGDSSYEQHF.